Listed below are T cell receptor beta chains from one sample, sequenced in a study of shared clonotypes between healthy human individuals. Libraries were prepared by immunoSEQ multiplex PCR; TCRdb keeps only in-frame clonotypes and omits some of them. The sample yields approximately 980,000 clones, less than 85% seen once. The sequencing sample was made of memory CD4+ T cells sorted from blood. The receptors stem from a man aged 18 to 35 in good health. Both conserved end residues are part of each CDR3. The D gene is left open where the match is weak. The size entry is marked missing in some rows and otherwise reads once, few, many or a size class.

D gene	V gene	J gene	clone size	CDR3 protein	CDR3 DNA
TRBD2	TRBV6-1	TRBJ2-3	.	CASSEGGLAGGADTQYF	TGTGCCAGCAGTGAAGGTGGACTAGCGGGAGGGGCAGATACGCAGTATTTT
.	TRBV2	TRBJ2-1	.	CASSEMSQINEQFF	TGTGCCAGCAGTGAGATGTCCCAGATCAATGAGCAGTTCTTC
.	TRBV7-6	TRBJ2-1	.	CASSPQGPSSGEQFF	TGTGCCAGCAGCCCCCAAGGGCCCAGTAGTGGTGAGCAGTTCTTC
.	TRBV30	TRBJ1-5	once	CAWANRDNQPQHF	TGTGCCTGGGCCAACAGGGACAATCAGCCCCAGCATTTT
TRBD2	TRBV6-6	TRBJ2-1	.	CASLYGTSGHEQFF	TGTGCCAGCCTTTATGGGACTAGCGGGCATGAGCAGTTCTTC
.	TRBV18	TRBJ2-2	.	CASSPPERGWNTGELFF	TGTGCCAGCTCACCACCGGAACGGGGGTGGAACACCGGGGAGCTGTTTTTT
.	TRBV28	TRBJ2-2	.	CASLRDETNTGELFF	TGTGCCAGCCTCCGGGACGAGACGAACACCGGGGAGCTGTTTTTT
TRBD2	TRBV2	TRBJ2-2	.	CASGEKRGLANTGELFF	TGTGCCAGCGGGGAGAAGCGGGGGCTCGCGAACACCGGGGAGCTGTTTTTT
.	TRBV30	TRBJ1-5	.	CAWKNRDGRQPQHF	TGTGCCTGGAAAAACAGGGACGGGCGGCAGCCCCAGCATTTT
TRBD1	TRBV6-6	TRBJ1-1	.	CASRPGTAYNTEAFF	TGTGCCAGCAGGCCCGGGACAGCTTATAACACTGAAGCTTTCTTT
.	TRBV18	TRBJ2-7	.	CASSPYSSYEQYF	TGTGCCAGCTCACCTTATAGCTCCTACGAGCAGTACTTC
TRBD2	TRBV9	TRBJ2-5	.	CASSVVPAGAETQYF	TGTGCCAGCAGCGTAGTTCCAGCGGGAGCGGAGACCCAGTACTTC
.	TRBV28	TRBJ1-5	.	CASSLLAVNQPQHF	TGTGCCAGCAGTTTATTGGCAGTCAATCAGCCCCAGCATTTT
.	TRBV11-2	TRBJ1-1	few	CASSLDQGGTEAFF	TGTGCCAGCAGCTTAGATCAGGGTGGCACTGAAGCTTTCTTT
TRBD1	TRBV5-1	TRBJ2-7	.	CASGPSGQTYEQYF	TGCGCCAGCGGGCCATCGGGACAGACGTACGAGCAGTACTTC
TRBD1	TRBV6-4	TRBJ1-5	.	CASSLPGQKRWSNQPQHF	TGTGCCAGCAGTCTTCCGGGACAGAAACGATGGAGCAATCAGCCCCAGCATTTT
.	TRBV7-2	TRBJ1-3	once	CASSLVLGGSGNTIYF	TGTGCCAGCAGCTTAGTTCTAGGGGGGTCTGGAAACACCATATATTTT
TRBD1	TRBV2	TRBJ2-7	.	CASSEQGASYEQYF	TGTGCCAGCAGTGAACAGGGGGCCTCCTACGAGCAGTACTTC
TRBD2	TRBV5-6	TRBJ2-7	.	CASSLGLASSYEQYF	TGTGCCAGCAGCTTGGGACTAGCGAGCTCCTACGAGCAGTACTTC
.	TRBV30	TRBJ1-6	.	CAWRRGDYNSPLHF	TGTGCCTGGAGACGGGGCGACTACAATTCACCCCTCCACTTT
.	TRBV6-4	TRBJ1-6	many	CASSASPGNSPLHF	TGTGCCAGCAGTGCCTCTCCTGGGAATTCACCCCTCCACTTT
TRBD1	TRBV6-1	TRBJ1-2	.	CASSVRDRGYTF	TGTGCCAGCAGTGTACGAGACAGGGGATACACCTTC
.	TRBV28	TRBJ2-7	.	CASSPSDHRSYEQYF	TGTGCCAGCAGCCCGAGCGACCACCGCTCCTACGAGCAGTACTTC
.	TRBV27	TRBJ1-2	.	CASSQSTLRGLNYGYTF	TGTGCCAGCAGTCAATCAACTCTCAGGGGACTTAACTATGGCTACACCTTC
TRBD1	TRBV5-1	TRBJ1-3	.	CASSLGTGASSGNTIYF	TGCGCCAGCAGCTTGGGGACAGGGGCAAGCTCTGGAAACACCATATATTTT
TRBD2	TRBV9	TRBJ2-5	.	CASSAGPWASGGEETQYF	TGTGCCAGCAGCGCCGGGCCCTGGGCTAGCGGGGGGGAAGAGACCCAGTACTTC
.	TRBV11-3	TRBJ2-7	.	CARAFHEQYF	TGTGCCCGGGCGTTCCACGAGCAGTACTTC
TRBD2	TRBV19	TRBJ2-5	few	CASSKGLAGGLWEETQYF	TGTGCCAGTAGTAAGGGACTAGCGGGGGGTCTGTGGGAAGAGACCCAGTACTTC
.	TRBV11-2	TRBJ1-6	.	CASSPYGRESSYNSPLHF	TGTGCCAGCAGCCCCTATGGGAGGGAGAGCTCCTATAATTCACCCCTCCACTTT
.	TRBV6-5	TRBJ1-3	.	CASSYWQGLSGNTIYF	TGTGCCAGCAGTTACTGGCAGGGGCTATCTGGAAACACCATATATTTT
TRBD2	TRBV7-2	TRBJ2-1	once	CASSPYLAGGGEQFF	TGTGCCAGCAGCCCCTACTTAGCGGGAGGGGGTGAGCAGTTCTTC
TRBD1	TRBV7-9	TRBJ1-5	.	CASSLTGQANQPQHF	TGTGCCAGCAGCTTAACCGGACAGGCGAATCAGCCCCAGCATTTT
.	TRBV18	TRBJ2-3	.	CASSAGEDTQYF	TGTGCCAGCTCTGCCGGGGAAGATACGCAGTATTTT
TRBD1	TRBV9	TRBJ1-6	many	CASSLRGTGASPLHF	TGTGCCAGCAGCCTGAGAGGGACAGGGGCCTCACCCCTCCACTTT
TRBD1	TRBV19	TRBJ1-2	once	CASSISGQNYGYTF	TGTGCCAGTAGCATCTCGGGACAGAACTATGGCTACACCTTC
.	TRBV10-3	TRBJ2-5	.	CAISGDGKETQYF	TGTGCCATCAGTGGGGACGGCAAAGAGACCCAGTACTTC
.	TRBV14	TRBJ2-5	.	CASSPEGETQYF	TGTGCCAGCAGCCCGGAGGGAGAGACCCAGTACTTC
TRBD1	TRBV27	TRBJ1-2	.	CASSSRTGEYGYTF	TGTGCCAGCAGTTCACGGACAGGGGAGTATGGCTACACCTTC
.	TRBV6-6	TRBJ2-1	.	CASSYGGDNEQFF	TGTGCCAGCAGTTACGGCGGCGACAATGAGCAGTTCTTC
TRBD1	TRBV7-9	TRBJ1-2	few	CASSLRQGDGYTF	TGTGCCAGCAGCTTAAGGCAGGGGGATGGCTACACCTTC
TRBD1	TRBV30	TRBJ1-1	.	CAWSRGWNTEAFF	TGTGCCTGGAGCAGGGGGTGGAACACTGAAGCTTTCTTT
.	TRBV18	TRBJ2-2	.	CASSPQLEAGELFF	TGTGCCAGCTCACCACAACTTGAAGCCGGGGAGCTGTTTTTT
.	TRBV7-9	TRBJ2-7	few	CASSLDLAWQYF	TGTGCCAGCAGCTTAGACCTAGCATGGCAGTACTTC
.	TRBV11-2	TRBJ1-1	.	CASSLEWSTNTEAFF	TGTGCCAGCAGCTTAGAGTGGTCGACGAACACTGAAGCTTTCTTT
.	TRBV6-1	TRBJ1-2	.	CASRTPGRSGYTF	TGTGCCAGCAGAACCCCGGGACGTAGTGGCTACACCTTC
.	TRBV15	TRBJ1-5	few	CATSRAGTDQPQHF	TGTGCCACCAGCCGGGCGGGGACGGATCAGCCCCAGCATTTT
TRBD1	TRBV7-2	TRBJ1-6	few	CASSSWTGGNSPLHF	TGTGCCAGCAGCAGCTGGACAGGGGGTAATTCACCCCTCCACTTT
.	TRBV6-5	TRBJ1-2	.	CASSYDPKNYGYTF	TGTGCCAGCAGTTACGATCCTAAAAACTATGGCTACACCTTC
.	TRBV29-1	TRBJ1-2	.	CSVEGGENGYTF	TGCAGCGTTGAAGGGGGCGAGAATGGCTACACCTTC
.	TRBV6-6	TRBJ1-3	.	CASNKDRSSGNTIYF	TGTGCCAGCAACAAGGACAGATCCTCTGGAAACACCATATATTTT
.	TRBV5-1	TRBJ1-1	few	CASSPGMLNTEAFF	TGCGCCAGCAGCCCGGGGATGTTGAACACTGAAGCTTTCTTT
.	TRBV30	TRBJ2-7	.	CAWSVQGGTDVQYF	TGTGCCTGGAGTGTACAGGGCGGTACCGATGTGCAGTACTTC
.	TRBV5-5	TRBJ2-7	.	CASSFLSYEQYF	TGTGCCAGCAGCTTTCTATCCTACGAGCAGTACTTC
.	TRBV6-6	TRBJ2-7	.	CASSYSAGPFSYEQYF	TGTGCCAGCAGTTACTCTGCAGGCCCCTTCTCCTACGAGCAGTACTTC
.	TRBV30	TRBJ2-5	.	CAWSGKGGQTQYF	TGTGCCTGGAGTGGGAAGGGGGGGCAGACCCAGTACTTC
.	TRBV5-4	TRBJ1-1	few	CASSLVSMNTEAFF	TGTGCCAGCAGCTTGGTGAGCATGAACACTGAAGCTTTCTTT